The 5 T cell receptor beta chains listed next were all sequenced from one sample in a study of blood T cell repertoires in COVID-19. Assay: immunoSEQ multiplex PCR; the TCRdb copy retains only in-frame clones and omits some. This sample yields 150,000 or so clones, of which 92% are seen a single time; about 4.6% belongs to the top ten. Sequencing was performed on peripheral blood. These receptors were taken from a young man with COVID-19, enrolled during active disease.

The chain joins TRBV30 to TRBJ1-2; TRBD1 matches at 11 bases. The CDR3 covers 16 residues. Germline assignment: CDR1 GTSNPN and CDR2 SVGIG (reference sequence). V lost 1 base and J lost 0; bases outside the gene matches: 4. The CDR3: CAWSGTGGETNYGYTF. As DNA, the CDR3 is TGTGCCTGGAGTGGGACAGGGGGCGAGACTAACTATGGCTACACCTTC.

The chain recombines TRBV4-1 with TRBJ1-2; tentative D call: TRBD1 (5 bases). Per germline, CDR1 MGHRA and CDR2 YSYEKL. The CDR3 spans 16 residues. V was cut by 1 base and J by 6 bases, with 18 bases left in between. In nucleotides, the CDR3 is TGCGCCAGCAGCCAAGGAACGCCGCGGGGCCGCAATGGCTACACCTTC. Translating it yields CASSQGTPRGRNGYTF.

This clone appeared a single time. V gene TRBV19 combines with J gene TRBJ1-5; D uncertain. Germline V gene data show CDR1 as LNHDA and CDR2 as SQIVND (reference sequence). The V and J ends lost 3 bases and 0 bases respectively, with 9 bases between them. This CDR3 comprises 15 residues. The CDR3 region is CASSMFDYSNQPQHF. The CDR3 region has the DNA TGTGCCAGTAGTATGTTTGACTATAGCAATCAGCCCCAGCATTTT.

This clone was counted once. This rearrangement joins TRBV4-3 to TRBJ1-1; possibly TRBD1 for D (5 bases). Trimming removed 0 bases at V and 3 bases at J, with 14 bases between. The germline gives CDR1 LGHNA, CDR2 YSLEER. This CDR3 spans 16 amino acids. CDR3 residues: CASSQDPQGGYTEAFF. DNA of the CDR3: TGCGCCAGCAGCCAAGATCCCCAGGGAGGGTACACTGAAGCTTTCTTT.

The chain carries TRBV18 and TRBJ1-2, with D hard to call. This CDR3 is built from 15 residues. CDR1 KGHSH and CDR2 LQKENI come from the germline V gene. Trimming removed 3 bases at V and 3 bases at J, with 14 bases between. This CDR3 reads CASSPYEELDYGYTF. CDR3 coding DNA: TGTGCCAGCTCACCTTATGAGGAGTTGGACTATGGCTACACCTTC.